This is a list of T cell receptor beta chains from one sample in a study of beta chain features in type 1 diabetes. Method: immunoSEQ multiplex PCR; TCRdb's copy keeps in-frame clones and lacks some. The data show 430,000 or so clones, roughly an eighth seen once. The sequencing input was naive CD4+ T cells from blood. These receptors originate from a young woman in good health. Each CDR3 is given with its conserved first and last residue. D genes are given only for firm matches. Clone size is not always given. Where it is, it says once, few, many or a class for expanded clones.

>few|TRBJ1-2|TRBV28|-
CASSLTGRSGGYTF
TGTGCCAGCAGTTTGACGGGCAGGTCCGGTGGCTACACCTTC
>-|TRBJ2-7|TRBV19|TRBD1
CASSSGQGPNYEQYF
TGTGCCAGTAGTTCCGGACAGGGTCCCAACTACGAGCAGTACTTC
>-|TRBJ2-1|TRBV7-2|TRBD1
CASSPTGGSYNEQFF
TGTGCCAGCAGCCCGACAGGGGGCTCCTACAATGAGCAGTTCTTC
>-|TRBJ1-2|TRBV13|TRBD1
CASSFGTGYGYTF
TGTGCCAGCAGCTTCGGGACAGGGTATGGCTACACCTTC
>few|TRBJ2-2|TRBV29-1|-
CSVAHRDTGELFF
TGCAGCGTTGCACACCGTGATACCGGGGAGCTGTTTTTT
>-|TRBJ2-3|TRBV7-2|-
CASSPRGQSSTDTQYF
TGTGCCAGCAGCCCGAGAGGACAATCTAGCACAGATACGCAGTATTTT
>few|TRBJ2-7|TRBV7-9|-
CASSLEYEQYF
TGTGCCAGCAGCTTAGAGTACGAGCAGTACTTC
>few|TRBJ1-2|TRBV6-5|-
CASSSPYGGEGSRYTF
TGTGCCAGCAGTTCCCCCTATGGTGGTGAGGGATCTCGCTACACCTTC
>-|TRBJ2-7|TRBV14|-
CASSLSPDLRYF
TGTGCCAGCAGCCTGAGTCCGGACTTACGGTACTTC
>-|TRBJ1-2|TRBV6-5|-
CASSSYLGHYGYTF
TGTGCCAGCAGTTCCTATTTGGGACACTATGGCTACACCTTC
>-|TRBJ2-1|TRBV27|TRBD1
CASTGTGGNWNEQFF
TGTGCCAGCACCGGGACAGGGGGAAATTGGAATGAGCAGTTCTTC
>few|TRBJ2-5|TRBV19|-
CASSTSQGRGSYQETQYF
TGTGCCAGTAGTACGTCACAGGGCCGGGGTTCGTACCAAGAGACCCAGTACTTC
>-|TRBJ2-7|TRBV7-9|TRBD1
CASSLRQGAHYEQYF
TGTGCCAGCAGCTTAAGGCAGGGGGCACACTACGAGCAGTACTTC
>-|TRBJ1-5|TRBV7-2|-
CASSLHGDQPQHF
TGTGCCAGCAGCTTACACGGCGATCAGCCCCAGCATTTT
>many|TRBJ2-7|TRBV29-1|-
CSAQGNSYEQYF
TGCAGCGCCCAGGGTAACTCCTACGAGCAGTACTTC
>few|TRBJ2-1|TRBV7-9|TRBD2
CASARLLGREYDEQFF
TGTGCCAGCGCTCGCCTATTGGGGCGGGAGTATGATGAGCAGTTCTTC
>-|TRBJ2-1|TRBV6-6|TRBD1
CASSYKGQYNEQFF
TGTGCCAGCAGTTACAAGGGACAGTACAATGAGCAGTTCTTC
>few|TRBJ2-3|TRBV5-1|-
CASSPRAAKSTDTQYF
TGCGCCAGCAGCCCAAGGGCGGCCAAAAGCACAGATACGCAGTATTTT
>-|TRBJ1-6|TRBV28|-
CASSGANGSPLHF
TGTGCCAGCAGCGGGGCGAATGGCTCACCCCTCCACTTT
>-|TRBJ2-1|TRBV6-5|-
CASRRQLTNEQFF
TGTGCCAGCAGACGACAGCTAACCAATGAGCAGTTCTTC
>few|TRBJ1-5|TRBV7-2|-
CASSFYNQPQHF
TGTGCCAGCAGCTTTTATAATCAGCCCCAGCATTTT
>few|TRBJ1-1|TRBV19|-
CASSLGADTEAFF
TGTGCCAGTAGCTTAGGTGCGGACACTGAAGCTTTCTTT